Shown below are 12 T cell receptor beta chains from a single sample sequenced in a study of regulatory T cells (dated by TCRdb to between 2017 and 2018). Library method: the immunoSEQ multiplex PCR assay. The multiplex PCR used 52 forward TRBV primers and 13 reverse TRBJ primers, with assay-based and computational corrections for amplification bias. TCRdb took this table from immuneACCESS and kept in-frame rearrangements with V and J called. Such tables lack part of the clones; where checked against another copy, unresolved V genes explain under half of the gap, and the rest is unexplained. In all, the sample holds over 35,000 clones, and about nine tenths of those were seen once. The ten biggest clones cover roughly 2.2% of the sample. These receptors' targets are unknown. Broader findings and caveats from the paper: Conventional CD4+ T cells from CD3G-deficient patients were enriched for hydrophobic residues at CDR3 positions 6 and 7, suggesting more self-reactive specificities.

The specimen sequenced was conventional CD4+ T cells sorted from blood. The receptors were gathered from a young adult with CD3G deficiency.

The chain recombines TRBV5-1 with TRBJ2-3, with 8 bases matching TRBD2. The germline V gene has CDR1 SGHRS and CDR2 YFSETQ. The junction had 5 bases not matched to a gene; V was cut back by 0 bases and J by 2 bases. This CDR3 is 16 amino acids long. DNA of the CDR3: TGCGCCAGCAGCTTGGCTTCGGGAGGGCACACAGATACGCAGTATTTT. It translates to CASSLASGGHTDTQYF. The full variable domain, rest sourced from reference TRBV5-1 and TRBJ2-3, is KAGVTQTPRYLIKTRGQQVTLSCSPISGHRSVSWYQQTPGQGLQFLFEYFSETQRNKGNFPGRFSGRQFSNSRSEMNVSTLELGDSALYLCASSLASGGHTDTQYFGPGTRLTVL.

This rearrangement joins TRBV19 to TRBJ1-1, with a possible D match to TRBD1 (5 bases). This CDR3 comprises 15 residues. V shed 6 bases and J shed 3 bases, with 17 bases lying between them. The germline CDR1 and CDR2 sequences are LNHDA and SQIVND (reference sequence). The CDR3 sequence is CASRSIGKGDTEAFF. Written as DNA, the CDR3 is TGTGCCAGTAGAAGTATCGGTAAAGGGGACACTGAAGCTTTCTTT.

The chain carries TRBV20-1 and TRBJ2-7; D could derive from TRBD1 or TRBD2 (5 bases each). V lost 6 bases and J 6 bases, leaving 12 bases between the germline ends. This CDR3 has 11 residues. CDR1 and CDR2 (germline): DFQATT, SNEGSKA (reference sequence). The CDR3 nucleotides are TGCAGTGCCCTACAGGAGGTCGAGCAGTACTTC. Its protein product is CSALQEVEQYF.

This chain links TRBV28 with TRBJ1-5, with 8 nucleotides matching TRBD1. This CDR3 region has 16 residues. J lost 1 base, V lost 5 bases, and 7 bases had no gene match. Germline CDR1 and CDR2: MDHEN and SYDVKM. In nucleotides, the CDR3 is TGTGCCAGCAGTATCAGGGGGCGCGGGAGCAATCAGCCCCAGCATTTT. Its protein product is CASSIRGRGSNQPQHF.

The rearrangement uses TRBV4-1 and TRBJ2-3, with unresolved D. The CDR3 has 13 residues. The germline gives CDR1 MGHRA, CDR2 YSYEKL. V shed 1 base and J shed 6 bases, with 8 bases lying between them. Written as DNA, the CDR3 is TGCGCCAGCAGCCAAGTGGGAAGGGATACGCAGTATTTT. This codes for CASSQVGRDTQYF.

The rearrangement uses TRBV30 and TRBJ2-3; D possibly matches TRBD1 or TRBD2 (6 bases each). V lost 0 bases, J lost 5 bases, and 15 bases lay in between. This CDR3 comprises 15 residues. Germline CDR1 is GTSNPN and CDR2 is SVGIG (reference sequence). The DNA of the CDR3 is TGTGCCTGGAGTGTACAAAGCGGAGGGGGAGATACGCAGTATTTT. This gives the protein CAWSVQSGGGDTQYF. The whole variable domain, filled in from reference TRBV30 and TRBJ2-3, reads SQTIHQWPATLVQPVGSPLSLECTVEGTSNPNLYWYRQAAGRGLQLLFYSVGIGQISSEVPQNLSASRPQDRQFILSSKKLLLSDSGFYLCAWSVQSGGGDTQYFGPGTRLTVL.

On this clone: The junction differs from germline at one of its ends, possibly a read error. The V call is TRBV4-1, the J call TRBJ2-5, with D possibly TRBD2 on 5 matching bases. The CDR3 spans 14 residues. Germline-derived CDR1 and CDR2 are MGHRA and YSYEKL. The CDR3 region is CVSSREHLQETQYF. The CDR3 DNA reads TGCGTCAGCAGCCGGGAACACCTCCAAGAGACCCAGTACTTC.

This clone was picked up a small number of times. The rearrangement links TRBV11-1 to TRBJ2-7; 10 nucleotides match TRBD2. V lost 5 bases, J lost 7 bases, and 5 bases stayed unmatched. This CDR3 has 13 residues. Germline V gene lookup returns CDR1 SGHAT and CDR2 FQDESV (reference sequence). The CDR3 reads CASSRGTSEEQYF. CDR3 nucleotides: TGTGCCAGCAGCCGAGGGACTAGCGAAGAGCAGTACTTC.

This clone came up a few times. V usage is TRBV28 and J usage is TRBJ1-2, with 9 bases identical to TRBD1. The CDR3 spans 16 residues. Trimming took 5 bases from V and 6 from J; bases not matched to a gene: 13. Germline V lookup: CDR1 MDHEN, CDR2 SYDVKM. CDR3 loop: CASSPYRGRTRHGYTF. The CDR3 DNA sequence: TGTGCCAGCAGTCCTTACAGGGGGCGGACCCGTCATGGCTACACCTTC.

The chain links TRBV5-1 to TRBJ1-4, with D possibly being TRBD1 (6 bases). The CDR3 length is 15 residues. V lost 1 base and J lost 4, with 11 bases in between. CDR1 is SGHRS and CDR2 is YFSETQ in the germline V gene. This chain's CDR3 is CASSLSGTSNEKLFF. The CDR3 DNA is TGCGCCAGCAGCTTGTCCGGGACAAGTAATGAAAAACTGTTTTTT.

V usage is TRBV28 and J usage is TRBJ2-7; D could derive from TRBD1 or TRBD2 (5 bases each). The CDR3 runs 14 residues. Per germline, CDR1 MDHEN and CDR2 SYDVKM. V was clipped by 6 bases and J by 3 bases, with 15 bases between them. CDR3 sequence: CASSPRDLFYEQYF. CDR3 sequence (DNA): TGTGCCAGCAGCCCCCGGGACCTTTTCTACGAGCAGTACTTC.

The chain employs TRBV30 and TRBJ2-3, with 8 bases that match TRBD1. V trimming: 2 bases; J trimming: 2 bases; junction bases outside the gene matches: 9. This CDR3 is built from 16 residues. CDR1 is GTSNPN, CDR2 SVGIG, per germline (reference sequence). CDR3 nucleotides: TGTGCCTGGAGTACACGGACAGGGCGGAACACAGATACGCAGTATTTT. Its translation: CAWSTRTGRNTDTQYF.